This T cell receptor beta chain is from a study of T cells in Graves' hyperthyroidism and ophthalmopathy. RNA transcripts served as the template for amplifying TCR beta CDR3 regions. RT-PCR in the first round (using the HTBI primer set) targeted the TCR CDR3. From the multiplex PCR reads, TCRdb called clonotypes with MiXCR, one entry per CDR3 protein. This repertoire shows fewer than 350,000 distinct CDR3 sequences, about an eighth found once; its top ten account for approximately 7.9%. This clonotype appeared many times. The target antigen is unknown. V dropped 1 base and J dropped 4; count of bases not matched to a gene: 6. The CDR3 has 15 amino acids. The germline V gene encodes CDR1 SGHDT and CDR2 YYEEEE. Study-wide results and limits: The blood repertoire included most of the expanded thyroid clonotypes above 0.001.

The V and J genes are TRBV5-6 and TRBJ2-7, with 9 bases identical to TRBD1. The receptor comes from a woman in her thirties or forties with Graves' hyperthyroidism. Sequencing was performed on blood. The CDR3 DNA sequence: TGTGCCAGCAGCTTGCCCGGGACAGGGACATACGAGCAGTACTTC. It specifies CASSLPGTGTYEQYF.